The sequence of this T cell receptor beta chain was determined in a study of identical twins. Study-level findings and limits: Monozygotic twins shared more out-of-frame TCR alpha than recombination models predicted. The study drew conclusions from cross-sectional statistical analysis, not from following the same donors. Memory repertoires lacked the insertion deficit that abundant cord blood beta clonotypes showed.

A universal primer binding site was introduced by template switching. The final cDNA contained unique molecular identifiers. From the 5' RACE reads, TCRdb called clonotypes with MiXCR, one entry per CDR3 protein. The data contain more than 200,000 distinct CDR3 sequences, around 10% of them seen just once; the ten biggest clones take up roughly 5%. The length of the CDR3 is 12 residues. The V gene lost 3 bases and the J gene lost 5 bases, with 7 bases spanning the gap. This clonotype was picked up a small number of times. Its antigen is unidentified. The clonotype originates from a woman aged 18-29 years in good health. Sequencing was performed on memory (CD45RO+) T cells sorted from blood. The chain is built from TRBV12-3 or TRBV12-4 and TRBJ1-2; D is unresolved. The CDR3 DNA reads TGTGCCAGCAGTTTGAGGGAATATGGCTACACCTTC. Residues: CASSLREYGYTF.